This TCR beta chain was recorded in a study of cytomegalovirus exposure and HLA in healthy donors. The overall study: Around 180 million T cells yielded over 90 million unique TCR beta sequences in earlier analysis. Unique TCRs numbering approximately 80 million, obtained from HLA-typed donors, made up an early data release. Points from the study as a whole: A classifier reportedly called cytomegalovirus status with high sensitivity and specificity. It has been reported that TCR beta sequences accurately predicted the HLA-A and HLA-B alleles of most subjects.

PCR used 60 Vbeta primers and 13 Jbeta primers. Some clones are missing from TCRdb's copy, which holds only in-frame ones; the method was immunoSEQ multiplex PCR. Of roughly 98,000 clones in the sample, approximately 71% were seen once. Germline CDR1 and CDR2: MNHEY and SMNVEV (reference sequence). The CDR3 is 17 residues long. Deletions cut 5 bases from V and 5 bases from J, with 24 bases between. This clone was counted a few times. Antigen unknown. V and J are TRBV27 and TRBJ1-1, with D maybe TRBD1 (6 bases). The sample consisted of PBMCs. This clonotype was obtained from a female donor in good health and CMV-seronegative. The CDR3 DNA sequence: TGTGCCAGCAGTCCAGCACTGGGCAGGGGAGTGCCTACTGAAGCTTTCTTT. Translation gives CASSPALGRGVPTEAFF.